Each of the 5 T cell receptor beta chains below was sequenced from the same sample in a study of blood T cell repertoires in COVID-19. Only in-frame clones appear in the TCRdb table, and some are missing; sequencing was by immunoSEQ multiplex PCR. The profile shows tens of thousands of clones, 75% to 95% of them singletons. The sample comprised peripheral blood. These receptors all come from a human donor in a cohort sampled during active COVID-19.

This clone occurred once. The chain uses TRBV7-9 and TRBJ2-7, with 7 bases lining up with TRBD1. Germline CDR1 reads SEHNR; CDR2 reads FQNEAQ (reference sequence). With 4 bases clipped from V and 2 bases from J, the junction kept 5 bases outside the gene matches. This CDR3 has 14 residues. The CDR3 DNA sequence: TGTGCCAGCAGCTCCCAACAGGGGCCCTACGAGCAGTACTTC. Protein: CASSSQQGPYEQYF.

CDR3 sequence reads: CASSGRLAANTGELFF. CDR3 nucleotide sequence: TGTGCCAGCAGCGGTAGACTAGCAGCGAACACCGGGGAGCTGTTTTTT. This chain links TRBV7-8 with TRBJ2-2; TRBD2 matches 7 bases. The germline CDR1 and CDR2 sequences are SGHVS and FQNEAQ. The junction had 6 bases not matched to a gene; V was cut back by 5 bases and J by 0 bases. This CDR3 spans 16 amino acids.

This chain links TRBV7-3 with TRBJ2-3; D perhaps matches TRBD1 (6 bases). The germline gives CDR1 SGHTA, CDR2 FQGTGA. This CDR3 has 15 residues. V gave up 1 base and J gave up 3 bases, with 11 bases separating them. The CDR3 protein is CASSLRYRETDTQYF. The CDR3 nucleotides are TGTGCCAGCAGCTTAAGGTACAGGGAAACAGATACGCAGTATTTT.

The chain uses TRBV18 and TRBJ1-4, with D possibly matching TRBD1 (6 bases). The V and J ends lost 2 bases and 3 bases respectively, with 10 bases between them. The CDR3 is 15 amino acids. CDR1 and CDR2 from the germline V gene are KGHSH and LQKENI. Here the CDR3 reads CASSPATGSNEKLFF. The CDR3 DNA reads as TGTGCCAGCTCACCAGCGACAGGTTCTAATGAAAAACTGTTTTTT.

The rearrangement joins TRBV6-5 to TRBJ1-5, with D uncertain. This CDR3 spans 14 amino acids. V shed 8 bases and J shed 0 bases, with 11 bases lying between them. Per germline, CDR1 MNHEY and CDR2 SVGAGI. CDR3 sequence (DNA): TGTGCCAGCTCTGTGACATATAGCAATCAGCCCCAGCATTTT. This sequence encodes CASSVTYSNQPQHF.